Listed here are 10 T cell receptor beta chains from one sample, sequenced in a study of blood T cell repertoires in COVID-19. Assay: immunoSEQ multiplex PCR; the TCRdb copy retains only in-frame clones and omits some. The repertoire holds about 270,000 clones, with around four fifths as singletons. Sequencing was performed on peripheral blood. These receptors were obtained from a man older than 75 with acute or convalescent COVID-19.

The rearrangement uses TRBV19 and TRBJ2-5; 7 positions match TRBD1. This CDR3 spans 15 amino acids. Germline CDR1 reads LNHDA; CDR2 reads SQIVND (reference sequence). The V gene end was trimmed by 10 bases and the J gene end by 1 base; junction bases not matched to a gene: 12. CDR3 sequence: CATRPPGTVQETQYF. CDR3 DNA: TGTGCCACTCGACCGCCCGGGACAGTCCAAGAGACCCAGTACTTC.

This clone was observed once. V usage is TRBV18 and J usage is TRBJ2-1; D remains unclear. Germline CDR1 reads KGHSH; CDR2 reads LQKENI. CDR3 length equals 17 residues. V lost 2 bases to trimming and J lost 2 bases, with 16 bases between them. The CDR3 sequence is CASSPAAALVAYNEQFF. As DNA, the CDR3 is TGTGCCAGCTCACCAGCGGCAGCCTTAGTAGCCTACAATGAGCAGTTCTTC.

In this sample, this clone turned up many times. This sequence joins TRBV6-1 and TRBJ1-2, with D perhaps matching TRBD1 (6 bases). The CDR3 is 15 residues long. Per germline, CDR1 MNHNS and CDR2 SASEGT. V was pared by 1 base and J by 2 bases, with 11 bases between. DNA of the CDR3: TGTGCCAGCAGTGAAGTCTACACAGGGAACTATGGCTACACCTTC. This codes for CASSEVYTGNYGYTF.

The chain has TRBV11-2 and TRBJ2-5; D is perhaps TRBD2 (5 bases). Trimming left V 4 bases short and J 5 bases short, with 14 bases between. Germline V lookup: CDR1 SGHAT, CDR2 FQNNGV. CDR3 length: 14 amino acids. CDR3 residues: CASSSLGSLETQYF. The CDR3 DNA is TGTGCCAGCAGCTCATTGGGGAGTCTTGAGACCCAGTACTTC.

The genes are TRBV20-1 and TRBJ2-2, with TRBD2 matching 8 bases. Per the germline V gene, CDR1 is DFQATT and CDR2 is SNEGSKA (reference sequence). With V trimmed by 3 bases and J by 8 bases, 14 bases remained unmatched. The CDR3 contains 16 residues. CDR3 amino acids: CSASVSDRGGLGELFF. The CDR3 DNA reads as TGCAGTGCTAGTGTTTCCGACCGCGGGGGGCTGGGGGAGCTGTTTTTT.

The V call is TRBV2, the J call TRBJ2-7; 8 bases align to TRBD2. Trimming at V came to 7 bases and at J to 7 bases, leaving 12 bases not matched to a gene. Looked up from germline, CDR1 is SNHLY and CDR2 is FYNNEI. The CDR3 runs 14 residues. CDR3 nucleotides: TGTGCCAGCATTCAGCGGGAGCTTGAGCGAGAGCAGTACTTC. Amino acids: CASIQRELEREQYF.

The chain couples TRBV2 to TRBJ2-3; D unresolved. This CDR3 is 12 amino acids long. Trimming shortened V by 4 bases and J by 5 bases, and 7 bases separated the two germline ends. CDR1 is SNHLY and CDR2 is FYNNEI in the germline V gene. CDR3 sequence reads: CASSVVEDTQYF. CDR3 DNA sequence: TGTGCCAGCAGTGTGGTAGAAGATACGCAGTATTTT.

The genes are TRBV6-5 and TRBJ1-1; 7 nucleotides align to TRBD1. V trimming: 5 bases; J trimming: 1 base; junction bases outside the gene matches: 4. Germline CDR1 and CDR2: MNHEY and SVGAGI. The CDR3 runs 14 residues. The CDR3 region has the DNA TGTGCCAGCAGTCGGGACAGTTCGAACACTGAAGCTTTCTTT. It translates to CASSRDSSNTEAFF.

The rearrangement links TRBV3-1 (or the pseudogene TRBV3-2) to TRBJ2-5; D perhaps matches TRBD1 (6 bases). The CDR3 runs 15 residues. The V gene's germline CDR1 is LGHDT and CDR2 YNNKEL (reference sequence). The ends were cut back, 4 bases at V and 5 bases at J, with 17 bases in the middle. This CDR3 is CASSRAAGAAETQYF. The CDR3 DNA reads TGTGCCAGCAGCCGAGCGGCAGGGGCGGCGGAGACCCAGTACTTC.

The CDR3 DNA sequence: TGTGCCAGCAGCTTAGCAGCGGGAACTGGGAGGGAGACCCAGTACTTC. This sequence encodes CASSLAAGTGRETQYF. The gene calls are TRBV7-2 and TRBJ2-5; the match to TRBD2 covers 7 bases. After removal of 0 bases from V and 5 bases from J, the junction contained 9 bases not matched to a gene. Germline V gene lookup returns CDR1 SGHTA and CDR2 FQGNSA. CDR3 size: 16 residues.